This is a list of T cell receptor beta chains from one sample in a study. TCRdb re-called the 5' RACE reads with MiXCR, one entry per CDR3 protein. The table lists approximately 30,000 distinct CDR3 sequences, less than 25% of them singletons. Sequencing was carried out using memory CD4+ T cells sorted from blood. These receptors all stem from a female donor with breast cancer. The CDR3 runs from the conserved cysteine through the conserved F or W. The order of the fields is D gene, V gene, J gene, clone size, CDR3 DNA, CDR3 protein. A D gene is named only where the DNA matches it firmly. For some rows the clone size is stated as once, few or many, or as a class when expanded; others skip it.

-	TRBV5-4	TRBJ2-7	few	TGTGCCAGCAGCTTGTACTTTCCCGGGACCCCCCCCTACGAGCAGTACTTC	CASSLYFPGTPPYEQYF
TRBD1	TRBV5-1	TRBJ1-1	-	TGCGCCAGCAGCTTGGGACAGGGAGGTGAAGCTTTCTTT	CASSLGQGGEAFF
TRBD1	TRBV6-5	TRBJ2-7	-	TGTGCCAGCAGTTACAAGGACAGGGTCTACGAGCAGTACTTC	CASSYKDRVYEQYF
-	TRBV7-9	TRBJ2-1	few	TGTGCCAGCAGCTTAGTCCGGGACGAGGCGTTCTTC	CASSLVRDEAFF
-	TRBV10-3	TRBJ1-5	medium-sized	TGTGCCATCAGTGACCCGCGTGGAGGGGGACAGCCCCAGCATTTT	CAISDPRGGGQPQHF
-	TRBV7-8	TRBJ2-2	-	TGTGCCAGCAGCTTCCGGACAGACATAACCGGGGAGCTGTTTTTT	CASSFRTDITGELFF
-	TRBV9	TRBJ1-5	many	TGTGCCAGCAGCGTCGGGGGGTTCGGCAATCAGCCCCAGCATTTT	CASSVGGFGNQPQHF
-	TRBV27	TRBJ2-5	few	TGTGCCAGCAGTCCATCAAGGGGGGGTGAGACCCAGTACTTC	CASSPSRGGETQYF
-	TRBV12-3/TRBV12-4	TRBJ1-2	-	TGTGCCAGCAGTCCGGGACTTGCCCTGGGGTATGGCTACACCTTC	CASSPGLALGYGYTF
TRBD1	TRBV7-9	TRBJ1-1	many	TGTGCCAGCAGCCCCCCGGGACAGGGATACACTGAAGCTTTCTTT	CASSPPGQGYTEAFF
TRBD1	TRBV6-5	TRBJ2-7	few	TGTGCCAGCTGTCCGGGACAGGGGGCCTACGAGCAGTACTTC	CASCPGQGAYEQYF
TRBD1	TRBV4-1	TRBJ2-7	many	TGCGCCAGCAGCCAAGCGGGACAGGGACGTCGGGAGCAGTACTTC	CASSQAGQGRREQYF
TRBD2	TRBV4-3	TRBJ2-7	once	TGCGCCAGCAGCCAAAGCCTCTTGAGCGGGAGTTCGGGAGAGCAGTACTTC	CASSQSLLSGSSGEQYF
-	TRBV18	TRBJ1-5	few	TGTGCCAGCTCACCAACTGGTCAGCCCCAGCATTTT	CASSPTGQPQHF
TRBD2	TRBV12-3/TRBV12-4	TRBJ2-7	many	TGTGCCAGCAGGGGGAAATTCGCGGGGGCCTACGAGCAGTACTTC	CASRGKFAGAYEQYF
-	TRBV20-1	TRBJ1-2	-	TGCAGTGCTAGAGGGGGCGCCGACTATGGCTACACCTTC	CSARGGADYGYTF
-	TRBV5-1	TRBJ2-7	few	TGCGCCAGCAGCTTATATGGCAGAAGTTACGAGCAGTACTTC	CASSLYGRSYEQYF
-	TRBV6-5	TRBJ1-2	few	TGTGCCAACAGTTACTCACAGGGTAGAGGCTACACCTTC	CANSYSQGRGYTF
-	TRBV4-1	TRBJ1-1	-	TGCGCCAGCAGCCAAGTTAAATTGCAGGACACTGAAGCTTTCTTT	CASSQVKLQDTEAFF
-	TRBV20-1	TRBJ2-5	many	TGCAGTGCTAGAGATCCTGTCAGCTTGGCTACCCAAGAGACCCAGTACTTC	CSARDPVSLATQETQYF
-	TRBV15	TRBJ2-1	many	TGTGCCACCAGCAGAGAGGGGGTTAGGGACAATGAGCAGTTCTTC	CATSREGVRDNEQFF
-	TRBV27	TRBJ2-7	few	TGTGCCAGCAGTCTAGAAGGGAGCGAGCAGTACTTC	CASSLEGSEQYF
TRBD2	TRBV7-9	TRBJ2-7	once	TGTGCCAGCAGCTTTCTAGCGGGAAAAGACTACGAGCAGTACTTC	CASSFLAGKDYEQYF
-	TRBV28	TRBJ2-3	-	TGTGCCAGCGGTTTAGGTACTAGATCTAGCACAGATACGCAGTATTTT	CASGLGTRSSTDTQYF
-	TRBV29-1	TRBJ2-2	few	TGCAGCGTTGAAGATCGCCAGTCCACCGGGGAGCTGTTTTTT	CSVEDRQSTGELFF
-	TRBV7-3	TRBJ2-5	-	TGTGCCAGCAGCTTAAGCCACAGCTCAGAGACCCAGTACTTC	CASSLSHSSETQYF
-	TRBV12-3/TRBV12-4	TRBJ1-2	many	TGTGCCAGCAGCGTTAACTATGGCTACACCTTC	CASSVNYGYTF
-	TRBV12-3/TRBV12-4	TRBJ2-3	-	TGTGCCAGCAGTTTACAGGCTATGACAGATACGCAGTATTTT	CASSLQAMTDTQYF
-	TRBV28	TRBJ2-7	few	TGTGCCAGCAGTTTCCGGGGAGGGGGATTGGTCGGGAACGAGCAGTACTTC	CASSFRGGGLVGNEQYF
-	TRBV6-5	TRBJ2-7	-	TGTGCCAGCAGTCAAACCTGGGACGGCTCCTACGAGCAGTACTTC	CASSQTWDGSYEQYF
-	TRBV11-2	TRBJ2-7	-	TGTGCCAGCAGCTTAGTCTTCGAGCAGTACTTC	CASSLVFEQYF
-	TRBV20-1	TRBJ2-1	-	TGCAGTGCTAGAGGGGGGGTATTGATGGGGTACAATGAGCAGTTCTTC	CSARGGVLMGYNEQFF
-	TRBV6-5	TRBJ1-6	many	TGTGCCAGCAGTCCCGACAGAAGGCATTCACCCCTCCACTTT	CASSPDRRHSPLHF
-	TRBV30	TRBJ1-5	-	TGTGCCTGGAGTGAGATGGGTAATCAGCCCCAGCATTTT	CAWSEMGNQPQHF
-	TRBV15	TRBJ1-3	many	TGTGCCACCAGCAGGGACAGCTCTGGAAACACCATATATTTT	CATSRDSSGNTIYF
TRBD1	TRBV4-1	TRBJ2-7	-	TGCACCAGCTCTCCGACGGGACAGGGTGGATACGAGCAGTACTTC	CTSSPTGQGGYEQYF
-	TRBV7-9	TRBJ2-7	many	TGTGCCAGCAGCGCAAAGGGCAGGACCTACGAGCAGTACTTC	CASSAKGRTYEQYF
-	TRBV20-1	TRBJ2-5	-	TGCAGTGCAACGACTAGGGGCGTGGAGACCCAGTACTTC	CSATTRGVETQYF
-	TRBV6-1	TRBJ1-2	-	TGTGCCAGCACCGAAACCGGGGCAGGCGGCTACACCTTC	CASTETGAGGYTF
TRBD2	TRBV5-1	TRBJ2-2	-	TGCGCCAGCAGCGCTACTAGCGATGCTTTTTACACCGGGGAGCTGTTTTTT	CASSATSDAFYTGELFF
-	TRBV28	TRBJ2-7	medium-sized	TGTGCCAGCAGTTTAACAGCTTCCTACGAGCAGTACTTC	CASSLTASYEQYF
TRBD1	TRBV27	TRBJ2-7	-	TGTGCCAGCAGTGGGACAGGGGGCTCCTACGAGCAGTACTTC	CASSGTGGSYEQYF
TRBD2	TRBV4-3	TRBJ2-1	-	TGCGCCAGCAGCCAAGATAACCTAGCGGGCCCCAACAATGAGCAGTTCTTC	CASSQDNLAGPNNEQFF
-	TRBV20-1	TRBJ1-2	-	TGCAGTGCTAGCAAAATCGGGGGCGCGGACTATGGCTACACCTTC	CSASKIGGADYGYTF
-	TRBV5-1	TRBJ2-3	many	TGCGCCAGCAGTATAGAATTGTACGGGGAGGATACGCAGTATTTT	CASSIELYGEDTQYF
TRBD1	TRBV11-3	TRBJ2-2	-	TGTGCCAGCAGCCCAAGGGACAGGGACGGCACCGGGGAGCTGTTTTTT	CASSPRDRDGTGELFF
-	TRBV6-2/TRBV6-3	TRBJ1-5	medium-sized	TGTGCCAGCAGTTCGGCCGGGGGCAATCAGCCCCAGCATTTT	CASSSAGGNQPQHF
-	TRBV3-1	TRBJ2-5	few	TGTGCCAGCAGCCAAGTTCAGGGGCTTGGAGAGACCCAGTACTTC	CASSQVQGLGETQYF
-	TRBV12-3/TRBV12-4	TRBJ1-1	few	TGTGCCAGCAGCCCTACAAACCCCACATTTGGCACTGAAGCTTTCTTT	CASSPTNPTFGTEAFF
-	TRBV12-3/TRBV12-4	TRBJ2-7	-	TGTGCCAGCAGTTTAACAGGGAGTTCCTACGGGCAGTACTTC	CASSLTGSSYGQYF
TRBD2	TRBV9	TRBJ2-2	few	TGTGCCAGCAGCTCTTTGCGGGAGGGGAACACCGGGGAGCTGTTTTTT	CASSSLREGNTGELFF
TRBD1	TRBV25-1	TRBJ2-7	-	TGTGCCAGCAGTAAACGGACAGGGGCCCCCTACGAGCAGTACTTC	CASSKRTGAPYEQYF
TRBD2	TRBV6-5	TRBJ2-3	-	TGTGCCAGCAGACCTAGCGGGACGATCCCAGGTACGCAGTATTTT	CASRPSGTIPGTQYF
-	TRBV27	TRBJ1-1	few	TGTGCCAGCAGTTTTGGCCCCCGTGGTGACACTGAAGCTTTCTTT	CASSFGPRGDTEAFF